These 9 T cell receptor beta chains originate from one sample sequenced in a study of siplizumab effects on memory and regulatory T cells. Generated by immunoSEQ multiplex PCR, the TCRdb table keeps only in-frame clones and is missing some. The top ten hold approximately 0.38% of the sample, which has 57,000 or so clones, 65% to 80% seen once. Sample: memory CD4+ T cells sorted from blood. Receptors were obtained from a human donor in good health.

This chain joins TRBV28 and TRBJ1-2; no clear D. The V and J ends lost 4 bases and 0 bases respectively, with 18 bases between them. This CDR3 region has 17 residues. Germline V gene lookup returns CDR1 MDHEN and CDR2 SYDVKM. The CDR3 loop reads CASSYPLGELANYGYTF. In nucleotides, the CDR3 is TGTGCCAGCAGTTACCCCCTAGGCGAATTAGCTAACTATGGCTACACCTTC.

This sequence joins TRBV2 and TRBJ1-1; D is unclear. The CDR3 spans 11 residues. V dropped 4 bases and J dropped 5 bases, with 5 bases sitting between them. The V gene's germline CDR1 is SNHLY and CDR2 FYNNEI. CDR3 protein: CASSVVTEAFF. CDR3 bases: TGTGCCAGCAGTGTAGTAACTGAAGCTTTCTTT.

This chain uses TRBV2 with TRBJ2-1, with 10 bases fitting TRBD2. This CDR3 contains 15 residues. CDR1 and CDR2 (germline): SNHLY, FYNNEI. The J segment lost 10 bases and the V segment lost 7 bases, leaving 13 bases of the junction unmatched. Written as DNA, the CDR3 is TGTGCCAGCACTCTGGGGCTAGCGGGGGCGGGCGAGCAGTTCTTC. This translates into CASTLGLAGAGEQFF.

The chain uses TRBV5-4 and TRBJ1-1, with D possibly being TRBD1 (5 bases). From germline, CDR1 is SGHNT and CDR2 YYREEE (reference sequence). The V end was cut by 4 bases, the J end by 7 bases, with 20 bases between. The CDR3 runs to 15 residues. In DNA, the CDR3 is TGTGCCAGCAGCCCTCGGGGCTCCTGGGAAAATGAAGCTTTCTTT. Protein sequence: CASSPRGSWENEAFF.

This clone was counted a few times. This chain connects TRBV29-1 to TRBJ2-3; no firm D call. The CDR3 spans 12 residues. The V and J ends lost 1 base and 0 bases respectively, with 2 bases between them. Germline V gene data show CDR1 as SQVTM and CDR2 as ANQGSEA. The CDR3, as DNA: TGCAGCGTTGAAGGCAGCACAGATACGCAGTATTTT. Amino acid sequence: CSVEGSTDTQYF.

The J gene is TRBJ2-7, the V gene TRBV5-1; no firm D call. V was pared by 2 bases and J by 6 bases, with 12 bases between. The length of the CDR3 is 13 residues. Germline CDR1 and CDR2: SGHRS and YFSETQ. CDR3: CASSLEGPSEQYF. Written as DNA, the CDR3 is TGCGCCAGCAGCTTAGAAGGTCCGTCCGAGCAGTACTTC.

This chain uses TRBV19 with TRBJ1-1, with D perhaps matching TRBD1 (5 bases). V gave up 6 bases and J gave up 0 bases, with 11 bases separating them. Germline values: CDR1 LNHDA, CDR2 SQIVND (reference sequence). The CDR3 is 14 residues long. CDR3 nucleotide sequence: TGTGCCAGTAGAGGGGTCACCATGAACACTGAAGCTTTCTTT. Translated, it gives CASRGVTMNTEAFF.

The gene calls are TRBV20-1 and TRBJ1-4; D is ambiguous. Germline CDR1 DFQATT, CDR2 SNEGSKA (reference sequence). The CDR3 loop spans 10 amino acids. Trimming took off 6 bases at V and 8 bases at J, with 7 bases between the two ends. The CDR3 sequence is CSASVEKLFF. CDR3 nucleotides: TGCAGTGCGTCAGTGGAAAAACTGTTTTTT.

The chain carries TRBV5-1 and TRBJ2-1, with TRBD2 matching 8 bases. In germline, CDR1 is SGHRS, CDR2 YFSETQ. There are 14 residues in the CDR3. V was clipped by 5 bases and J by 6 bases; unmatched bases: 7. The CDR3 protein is CASSLAGGGNEQFF. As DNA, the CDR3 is TGCGCCAGCAGTCTTGCGGGGGGCGGCAATGAGCAGTTCTTC.